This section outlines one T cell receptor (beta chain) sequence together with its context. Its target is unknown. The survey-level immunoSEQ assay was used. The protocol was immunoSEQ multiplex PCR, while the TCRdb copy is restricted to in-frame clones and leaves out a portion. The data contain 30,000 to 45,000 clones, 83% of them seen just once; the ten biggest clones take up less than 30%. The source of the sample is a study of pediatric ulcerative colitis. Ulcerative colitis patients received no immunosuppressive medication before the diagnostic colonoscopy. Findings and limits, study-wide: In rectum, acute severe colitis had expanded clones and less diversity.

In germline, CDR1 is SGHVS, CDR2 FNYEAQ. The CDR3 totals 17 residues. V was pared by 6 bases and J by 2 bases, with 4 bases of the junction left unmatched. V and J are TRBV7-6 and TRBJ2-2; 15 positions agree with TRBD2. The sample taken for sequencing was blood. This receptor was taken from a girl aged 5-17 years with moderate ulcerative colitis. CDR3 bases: TGTGCCAGCAGTTGGGGACTAGCGGGAGGTAACACCGGGGAGCTGTTTTTT. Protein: CASSWGLAGGNTGELFF.